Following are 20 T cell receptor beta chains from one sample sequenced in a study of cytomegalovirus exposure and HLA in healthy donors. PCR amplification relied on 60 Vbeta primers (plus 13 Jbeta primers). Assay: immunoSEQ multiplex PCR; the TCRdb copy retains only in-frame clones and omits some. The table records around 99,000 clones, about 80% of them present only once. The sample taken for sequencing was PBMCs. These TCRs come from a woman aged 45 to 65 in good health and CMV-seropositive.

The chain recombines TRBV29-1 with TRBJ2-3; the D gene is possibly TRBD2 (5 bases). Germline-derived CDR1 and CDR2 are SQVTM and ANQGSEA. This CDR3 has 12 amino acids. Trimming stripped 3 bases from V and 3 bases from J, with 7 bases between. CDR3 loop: CSVDPGTDTQYF. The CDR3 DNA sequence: TGCAGCGTTGACCCGGGGACAGATACGCAGTATTTT.

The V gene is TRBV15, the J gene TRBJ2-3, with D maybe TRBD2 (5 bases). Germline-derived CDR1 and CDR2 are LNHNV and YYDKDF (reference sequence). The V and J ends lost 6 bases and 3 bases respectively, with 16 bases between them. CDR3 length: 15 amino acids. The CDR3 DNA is TGTGCCACCAGTTCGGGTCGGGGAAATACAGATACGCAGTATTTT. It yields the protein CATSSGRGNTDTQYF.

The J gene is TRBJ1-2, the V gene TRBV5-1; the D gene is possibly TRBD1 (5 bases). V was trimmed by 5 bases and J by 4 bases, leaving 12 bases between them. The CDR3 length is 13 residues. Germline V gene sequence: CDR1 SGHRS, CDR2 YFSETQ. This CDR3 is CASRPGQTYGYTF. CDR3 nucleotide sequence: TGCGCCAGCAGACCAGGGCAGACCTATGGCTACACCTTC.

DNA of the CDR3: TGCAGCGTTGAGGAAGGACAGGGTTCTGGCTACACCTTC. The encoded protein is CSVEEGQGSGYTF. This chain connects TRBV29-1 to TRBJ1-2, with 8 bases identical to TRBD1. V was clipped by 3 bases and J by 7 bases; unmatched bases: 7. The CDR3 has 13 amino acids. Germline CDR1 SQVTM, CDR2 ANQGSEA.

This chain's CDR3 is CASSRTGAGNTIYF. The CDR3 nucleotides are TGTGCCAGCAGTCGGACAGGGGCTGGAAACACCATATATTTT. V usage is TRBV6-5 and J usage is TRBJ1-3, with 9 positions matching TRBD1. The CDR3 is 14 residues long. Trimming cost V 5 bases and J 2 bases; bases outside gene matches: 1. Germline V lookup: CDR1 MNHEY, CDR2 SVGAGI.

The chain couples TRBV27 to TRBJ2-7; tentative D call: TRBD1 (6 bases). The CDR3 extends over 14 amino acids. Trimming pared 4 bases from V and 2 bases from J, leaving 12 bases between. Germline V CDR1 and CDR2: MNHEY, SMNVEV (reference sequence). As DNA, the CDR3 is TGTGCCAGCAGTTCGGGGACAACGACCTACGAGCAGTACTTC. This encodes CASSSGTTTYEQYF.

CDR3 DNA sequence: TGCGCCAGCAGCGAAGGGTTCGGGGTCTACGAGCAGTACTTC. Protein product: CASSEGFGVYEQYF. The rearrangement uses TRBV5-1 and TRBJ2-7, with D tentatively TRBD2 (5 bases). The CDR3 totals 14 residues. Germline assignment: CDR1 SGHRS and CDR2 YFSETQ. V was pared by 4 bases and J by 3 bases, with 14 bases between.

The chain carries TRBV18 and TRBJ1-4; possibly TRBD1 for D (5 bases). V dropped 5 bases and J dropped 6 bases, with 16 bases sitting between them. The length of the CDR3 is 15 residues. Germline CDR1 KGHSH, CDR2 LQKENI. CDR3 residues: CASSKDGGSDEKLFF. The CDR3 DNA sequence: TGTGCCAGCTCAAAAGACGGGGGATCCGATGAAAAACTGTTTTTT.

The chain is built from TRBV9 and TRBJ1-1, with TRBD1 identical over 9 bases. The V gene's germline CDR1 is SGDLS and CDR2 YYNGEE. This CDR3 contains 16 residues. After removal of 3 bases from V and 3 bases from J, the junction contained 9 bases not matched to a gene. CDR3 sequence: CASSGWGQGGDTEAFF. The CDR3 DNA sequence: TGTGCCAGCAGCGGGTGGGGACAGGGAGGGGACACTGAAGCTTTCTTT.

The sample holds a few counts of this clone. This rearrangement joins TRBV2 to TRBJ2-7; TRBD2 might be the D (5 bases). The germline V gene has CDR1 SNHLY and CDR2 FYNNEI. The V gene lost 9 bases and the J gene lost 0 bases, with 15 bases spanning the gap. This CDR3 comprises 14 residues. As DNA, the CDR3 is TGTGCCAGTAAGAGGGCTCGGACCTCCTACGAGCAGTACTTC. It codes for CASKRARTSYEQYF.

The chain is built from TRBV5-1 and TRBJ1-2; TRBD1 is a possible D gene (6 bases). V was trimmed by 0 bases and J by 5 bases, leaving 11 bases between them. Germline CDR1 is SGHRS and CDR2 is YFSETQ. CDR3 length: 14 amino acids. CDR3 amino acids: CASSLEGQLYGYTF. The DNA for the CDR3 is TGCGCCAGCAGCTTGGAAGGACAGCTTTATGGCTACACCTTC.

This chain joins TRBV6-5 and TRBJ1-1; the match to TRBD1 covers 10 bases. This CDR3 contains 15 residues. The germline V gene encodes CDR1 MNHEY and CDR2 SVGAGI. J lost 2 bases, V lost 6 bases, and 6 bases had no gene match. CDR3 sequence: CASRRQGASNTEAFF. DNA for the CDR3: TGTGCCAGCAGGAGACAGGGGGCTAGCAACACTGAAGCTTTCTTT.

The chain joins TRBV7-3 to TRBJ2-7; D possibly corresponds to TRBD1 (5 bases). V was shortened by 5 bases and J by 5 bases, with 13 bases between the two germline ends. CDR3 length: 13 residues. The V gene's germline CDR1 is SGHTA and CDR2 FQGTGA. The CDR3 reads CASSANGRDEQYF. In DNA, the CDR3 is TGTGCCAGCAGCGCTAACGGCAGGGACGAGCAGTACTTC.

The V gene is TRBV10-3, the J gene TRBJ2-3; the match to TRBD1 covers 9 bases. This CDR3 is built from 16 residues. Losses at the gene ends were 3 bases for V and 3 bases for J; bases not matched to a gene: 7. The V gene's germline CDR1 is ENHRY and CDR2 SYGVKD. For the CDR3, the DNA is TGTGCCATCAGTGACCCCCGGGACAGGGATACAGATACGCAGTATTTT. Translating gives CAISDPRDRDTDTQYF.

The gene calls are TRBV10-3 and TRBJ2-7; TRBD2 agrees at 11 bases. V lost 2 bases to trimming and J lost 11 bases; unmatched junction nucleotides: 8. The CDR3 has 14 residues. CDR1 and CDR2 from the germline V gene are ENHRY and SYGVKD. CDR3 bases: TGTGCCATCAGTGAGGTGCTAGCGGGAGGAGGGGAGTACTTC. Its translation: CAISEVLAGGGEYF.

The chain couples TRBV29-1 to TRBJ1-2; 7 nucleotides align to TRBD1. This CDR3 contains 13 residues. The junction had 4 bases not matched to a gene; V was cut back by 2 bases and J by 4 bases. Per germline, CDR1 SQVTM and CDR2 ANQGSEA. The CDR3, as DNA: TGCAGCGTTGAAACAGGGGACAGCTATGGCTACACCTTC. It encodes CSVETGDSYGYTF.

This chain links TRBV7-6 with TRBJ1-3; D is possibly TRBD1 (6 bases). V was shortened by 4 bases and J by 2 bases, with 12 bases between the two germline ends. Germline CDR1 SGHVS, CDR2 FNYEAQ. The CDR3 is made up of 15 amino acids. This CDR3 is CASSSAGETGNTIYF. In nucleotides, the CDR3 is TGTGCCAGCAGCTCCGCAGGGGAAACTGGAAACACCATATATTTT. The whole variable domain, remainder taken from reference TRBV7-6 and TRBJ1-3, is GAGVSQSPRYKVTKRGQDVALRCDPISGHVSLYWYRQALGQGPEFLTYFNYEAQQDKSGLPNDRFSAERPEGSISTLTIQRTEQRDSAMYRCASSSAGETGNTIYFGEGSWLTVV.

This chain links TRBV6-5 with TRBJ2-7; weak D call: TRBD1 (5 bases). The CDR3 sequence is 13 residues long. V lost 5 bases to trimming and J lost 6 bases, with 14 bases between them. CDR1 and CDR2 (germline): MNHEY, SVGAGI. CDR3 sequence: CASSRLTVSEQYF. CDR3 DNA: TGTGCCAGCAGTCGACTGACAGTTTCCGAGCAGTACTTC.

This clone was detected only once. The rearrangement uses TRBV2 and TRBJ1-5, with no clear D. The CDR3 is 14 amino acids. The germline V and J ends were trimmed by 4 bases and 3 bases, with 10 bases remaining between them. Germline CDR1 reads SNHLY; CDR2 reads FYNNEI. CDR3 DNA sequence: TGTGCCAGCAGTGCTCTACAGCCCAATCAGCCCCAGCATTTT. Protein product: CASSALQPNQPQHF.

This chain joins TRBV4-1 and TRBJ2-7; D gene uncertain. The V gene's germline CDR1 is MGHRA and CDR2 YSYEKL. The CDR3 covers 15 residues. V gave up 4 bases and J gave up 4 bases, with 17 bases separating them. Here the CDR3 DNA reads TGCGCCAGCAGCCTAAATCAGGATCGATATTACGAGCAGTACTTC. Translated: CASSLNQDRYYEQYF.